The source of this T cell receptor (beta chain) is a study of blood T cell repertoires in COVID-19. Clones were sequenced by immunoSEQ multiplex PCR, and TCRdb holds only the in-frame ones, with some missing. The sample lists more than 45,000 clones, 82% occurring once. The V and J ends lost 4 bases and 1 base respectively, with 16 bases between them. CDR1 and CDR2 (germline): LNHNV, YYDKDF (reference sequence). This CDR3 has 16 residues. The sequenced sample was peripheral blood. The sequence derives from a woman aged 55 to 70 with acute or convalescent COVID-19. The chain is built from TRBV15 and TRBJ1-2, with a weak D call TRBD1 (5 bases). The CDR3 loop is CATSTGTEDYNYGYTF. The CDR3 DNA follows: TGTGCCACCAGCACCGGGACTGAAGATTATAACTATGGCTACACCTTC.